This T cell receptor beta chain originates from a study of patients and donors after allogeneic stem cell transplantation. Trimming pared 3 bases from V and 6 bases from J, leaving 18 bases between. This CDR3 is built from 15 residues. CDR1 is DFQATT and CDR2 is SNEGSKA in the germline V gene (reference sequence). Ten or more counts support this clonotype. TCRdb independently ran MiXCR on the RT-PCR reads; one entry per CDR3 protein. The sample consists of about 8,800 distinct CDR3 sequences, almost 4% of them appearing once. The chain employs TRBV20-1 and TRBJ2-1; weak D call: TRBD1 (6 bases). The sample taken for sequencing was blood, either unsorted or a sorted T cell fraction (not recorded which). The receptor was derived from a human donor who was either an allogeneic HSCT recipient or a stem cell or donor lymphocyte infusion donor (not recorded which). It is not recorded whose cells these are; they may come from a transplant donor. CDR3 DNA: TGCAGTGCTAGCCCCCTACAGGGTTCTTCCAATGAGCAGTTCTTC. This encodes CSASPLQGSSNEQFF.